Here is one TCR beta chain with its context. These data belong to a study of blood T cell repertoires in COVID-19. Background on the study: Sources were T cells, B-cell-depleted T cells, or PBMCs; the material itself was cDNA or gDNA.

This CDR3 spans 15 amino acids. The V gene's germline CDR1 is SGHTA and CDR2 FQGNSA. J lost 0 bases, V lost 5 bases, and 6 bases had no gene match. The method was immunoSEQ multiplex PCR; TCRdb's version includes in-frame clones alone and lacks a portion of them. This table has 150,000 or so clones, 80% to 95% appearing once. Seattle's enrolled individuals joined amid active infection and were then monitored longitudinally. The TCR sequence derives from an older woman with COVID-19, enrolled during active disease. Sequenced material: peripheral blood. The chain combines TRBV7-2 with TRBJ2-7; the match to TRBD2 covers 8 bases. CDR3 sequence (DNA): TGTGCCAGCAGCCTCGGGGGGGGGAGCTCCTACGAGCAGTACTTC. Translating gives CASSLGGGSSYEQYF.